The 24 T cell receptor beta chains presented below share a single source sample, sequenced in a study of cytomegalovirus exposure and HLA in healthy donors. Both 60 Vbeta primers and 13 Jbeta primers went into the PCR. Generated by immunoSEQ multiplex PCR, the TCRdb table keeps only in-frame clones and is missing some. The sample includes roughly 200,000 clones, around 88% of them seen just once. The sequenced sample consisted of PBMCs. The receptors come from a woman in her twenties or thirties in good health and CMV-seronegative.

In the case of this clone: The junction departs from the called germline gene at one end, perhaps through a read error. This sequence joins TRBV7-7 and TRBJ2-1; a possible D gene is TRBD2 (7 bases). Looked up from germline, CDR1 is SSHAT and CDR2 is FNYEAQ (reference sequence). There are 19 residues in the CDR3. DNA of the CDR3: TGTGCTAGCAGCTACCTAAGGGGGGGATTGACAGGAGAGATCAATGAGCAGTTCTTC. Amino acid sequence: CASSYLRGGLTGEINEQFF.

The chain links TRBV7-2 to TRBJ2-5; D might be TRBD2 (6 bases). The CDR3 is 14 residues long. CDR1 SGHTA and CDR2 FQGNSA come from the germline V gene. V lost 2 bases and J 4 bases, leaving 11 bases between the germline ends. DNA of the CDR3: TGTGCCAGCAGCTTAAACGGGGGACCAGAGACCCAGTACTTC. Its protein is CASSLNGGPETQYF.

The rearrangement links TRBV5-5 to TRBJ2-7; 10 bases fit TRBD1. Germline loops: CDR1 SGHKS, CDR2 YYEKEE (reference sequence). This CDR3 is 16 amino acids long. V lost 1 base to trimming and J lost 3 bases; unmatched junction nucleotides: 7. CDR3 in amino acids: CASSLPGQGISYEQYF. The CDR3 DNA reads as TGTGCCAGCAGCTTGCCGGGACAGGGGATTAGCTACGAGCAGTACTTC.

This rearrangement joins TRBV18 to TRBJ1-1; D uncertain. The germline V gene has CDR1 KGHSH and CDR2 LQKENI. The ends were cut back, 2 bases at V and 4 bases at J, with 8 bases in the middle. The CDR3 has 13 amino acids. CDR3 in DNA: TGTGCCAGCTCACCAACAGAAGGCACTGAAGCTTTCTTT. Its translation: CASSPTEGTEAFF.

The chain joins TRBV11-3 to TRBJ2-3, with 13 bases fitting TRBD2. Germline V lookup: CDR1 SGHNT, CDR2 YENEEA. The CDR3 is 18 residues long. Losses at the gene ends were 5 bases for V and 3 bases for J; bases not matched to a gene: 11. The CDR3 coding sequence is TGTGCCAGCAGCCCAGAACCCCGACTAGCGGGAGGTACAGATACGCAGTATTTT. Protein product: CASSPEPRLAGGTDTQYF. Full variable domain (rest looked up from reference TRBV11-3 and TRBJ2-3): EAGVVQSPRYKIIEKKQPVAFWCNPISGHNTLYWYLQNLGQGPELLIRYENEEAVDDSQLPKDRFSAERLKGVDSTLKIQPAELGDSAVYLCASSPEPRLAGGTDTQYFGPGTRLTVL.

The chain carries TRBV9 and TRBJ1-4, with D hard to call. In germline, CDR1 is SGDLS, CDR2 YYNGEE. Trimming shortened V by 0 bases and J by 5 bases, and 11 bases separated the two germline ends. The CDR3 has 15 amino acids. The CDR3 sequence: CASSVDRQINEKLFF. DNA of the CDR3: TGTGCCAGCAGCGTAGATCGACAAATAAATGAAAAACTGTTTTTT.

This clone showed up just once. The V and J genes are TRBV11-2 and TRBJ1-6; D possibly corresponds to TRBD1 (5 bases). The V gene's germline CDR1 is SGHAT and CDR2 FQNNGV. Trimming took off 3 bases at V and 0 bases at J, with 9 bases between the two ends. CDR3 length: 16 residues. CDR3 residues: CASSFYRSSYNSPLHF. CDR3 bases: TGTGCCAGCAGCTTCTACAGGAGCTCCTATAATTCACCCCTCCACTTT. The full variable domain, completed using reference TRBV11-2 and TRBJ1-6, is EAGVAQSPRYKIIEKRQSVAFWCNPISGHATLYWYQQILGQGPKLLIQFQNNGVVDDSQLPKDRFSAERLKGVDSTLKIQPAKLEDSAVYLCASSFYRSSYNSPLHFGNGTRLTVT.

This clone has a handful of counts. The chain employs TRBV5-6 and TRBJ1-4, with TRBD1 matching 11 bases. The CDR3 length is 13 residues. Trimming took 4 bases from V and 10 from J; bases not matched to a gene: 3. The germline V gene has CDR1 SGHDT and CDR2 YYEEEE. The CDR3 here is CASSPGTGGKLFF. The DNA of the CDR3 is TGTGCCAGCAGCCCCGGGACAGGGGGAAAACTGTTTTTT.

The V call is TRBV2, the J call TRBJ1-2; TRBD1 agrees at 8 bases. Unmatched junction bases numbered 0, after V lost 6 bases and J lost 3 bases. Germline V gives CDR1 SNHLY, CDR2 FYNNEI. The CDR3 is 12 amino acids. This chain's CDR3 is CASRQGDYGYTF. CDR3 sequence (DNA): TGTGCCAGCAGACAGGGGGACTATGGCTACACCTTC.

The chain uses TRBV6-5 and TRBJ1-2, with D perhaps matching TRBD1 (6 bases). Trimming took 11 bases from V and 8 from J, leaving 21 bases between them. The CDR3 loop spans 13 amino acids. Germline V lookup: CDR1 MNHEY, CDR2 SVGAGI. The CDR3 nucleotides are TGTGCCGTAGGGGGGGCGAGACTCCGGGGCTACACCTTC. It is translated as CAVGGARLRGYTF.

This clone occurred once. V usage is TRBV27 and J usage is TRBJ1-1, with D hard to call. This CDR3 comprises 14 residues. Germline V gene sequence: CDR1 MNHEY, CDR2 SMNVEV (reference sequence). Trimming stripped 2 bases from V and 2 bases from J, with 9 bases between. This chain's CDR3 is CASSLTAGNTEAFF. The CDR3 DNA reads TGTGCCAGCAGTTTAACCGCGGGTAACACTGAAGCTTTCTTT.

The J gene is TRBJ2-7, the V gene TRBV14, with TRBD2 matching 10 bases. CDR1 is SGHDN and CDR2 is FVKESK in the germline V gene. With 4 bases clipped from V and 3 bases from J, the junction kept 6 bases outside the gene matches. The CDR3 has 15 residues. CDR3 sequence: CASSPSGSPYYEQYF. CDR3 DNA: TGTGCCAGCAGCCCTAGCGGGAGTCCGTACTACGAGCAGTACTTC.

This clone was seen just once. The V and J genes are TRBV7-9 and TRBJ2-1; 12 positions match TRBD2. The CDR3 is made up of 16 amino acids. The V segment lost 5 bases and the J segment 3 bases; nucleotides outside the gene matches: 5. Germline CDR1 SEHNR, CDR2 FQNEAQ (reference sequence). The CDR3 here is CASSATSGSDYNEQFF. CDR3 sequence (DNA): TGTGCCAGCAGCGCGACTAGCGGGAGCGACTACAATGAGCAGTTCTTC.

The chain couples TRBV19 to TRBJ1-5; D gene unclear. Germline loops: CDR1 LNHDA, CDR2 SQIVND (reference sequence). V was shortened by 6 bases and J by 3 bases, with 12 bases between the two germline ends. The CDR3 has 14 amino acids. CDR3 DNA sequence: TGTGCCAGTAGATCCGGTCGGGTCAATCAGCCCCAGCATTTT. Translated, it gives CASRSGRVNQPQHF.

As concerns this clone: This clone may be a read error of a much larger clone one base away. The chain carries TRBV9 and TRBJ2-7; 9 bases line up with TRBD1. J was trimmed by 3 bases and V by 4 bases; bases with no gene match: 2. Germline loops: CDR1 SGDLS, CDR2 YYNGEE. This CDR3 spans 13 amino acids. CDR3 in DNA: TGTGCCAGCAGCTCGGGACAGGGCTACGAGCAGTACTTC. Amino acid sequence: CASSSGQGYEQYF.

The chain employs TRBV28 and TRBJ1-2, with 7 bases identical to TRBD1. CDR1 and CDR2 from the germline V gene are MDHEN and SYDVKM. CDR3 length equals 13 residues. J gave up 4 bases and V 6 bases, and 5 bases lay outside the gene matches. Here the CDR3 reads CASRATGAYGYTF. The CDR3 coding sequence is TGTGCCAGCAGAGCAACAGGGGCCTATGGCTACACCTTC.

The chain couples TRBV7-3 to TRBJ2-5; 7 bases line up with TRBD1. Germline CDR1 reads SGHTA; CDR2 reads FQGTGA. With 5 bases clipped from V and 5 bases from J, the junction kept 5 bases outside the gene matches. The CDR3 loop spans 13 amino acids. The CDR3 protein is CASSRGRGETQYF. The CDR3 DNA is TGTGCCAGCAGCCGCGGCAGGGGGGAGACCCAGTACTTC.

The rearrangement joins TRBV11-2 to TRBJ1-2, with 10 bases aligning to TRBD1. V lost 5 bases to trimming and J lost 3 bases; unmatched junction nucleotides: 6. The CDR3 loop spans 15 amino acids. Germline V gene sequence: CDR1 SGHAT, CDR2 FQNNGV. This chain's CDR3 is CASSLGTGEYYGYTF. The DNA for the CDR3 is TGTGCCAGCAGCCTCGGGACAGGGGAGTACTATGGCTACACCTTC.

The chain employs TRBV6-1 and TRBJ2-3; 11 nucleotides line up with TRBD1. Unmatched junction bases numbered 6, after V lost 6 bases and J lost 4 bases. Germline values: CDR1 MNHNS, CDR2 SASEGT. The CDR3 extends over 15 amino acids. The CDR3 nucleotides read TGTGCCAGCAGCAAATGGACAGGGGGCGCAGATACGCAGTATTTT. Its protein product is CASSKWTGGADTQYF.

The V call is TRBV4-1, the J call TRBJ1-1; D is unresolved. The CDR3 covers 14 residues. Germline-derived CDR1 and CDR2 are MGHRA and YSYEKL. V was clipped by 0 bases and J by 3 bases, with 8 bases between them. The CDR3 DNA reads as TGCGCCAGCAGCCAAGATAGTCGCCACACTGAAGCTTTCTTT. Translation gives CASSQDSRHTEAFF.

This clone was seen only once. The chain has TRBV23-1 and TRBJ1-2; TRBD1 is a possible D gene (6 bases). TRBV23-1 is assigned to the ORF class and has an uncertain function. Deletions cut 10 bases from V and 7 bases from J, with 19 bases between. The CDR3 has 13 residues. This CDR3 is CATEPQGYGGYTF. CDR3 bases: TGCGCCACCGAACCCCAGGGGTATGGTGGCTACACCTTC.

The gene calls are TRBV7-9 and TRBJ2-1; D may be TRBD2 (6 bases). Germline values: CDR1 SEHNR, CDR2 FQNEAQ (reference sequence). The germline V and J ends were trimmed by 7 bases and 0 bases, with 19 bases remaining between them. The CDR3 consists of 17 residues. CDR3 sequence reads: CASIPSVGGGSYNEQFF. Written as DNA, the CDR3 is TGTGCCAGCATCCCGTCCGTCGGGGGAGGCTCCTACAATGAGCAGTTCTTC.

This clone was detected a few times. The chain is built from TRBV6-1 and TRBJ1-1; 8 nucleotides line up with TRBD1. The CDR3 totals 15 residues. Germline V gene lookup returns CDR1 MNHNS and CDR2 SASEGT. Trimming at V came to 6 bases and at J to 1 base, leaving 7 bases not matched to a gene. CDR3 DNA sequence: TGTGCCAGCAGCGACAGGGGCCTAACGAACACTGAAGCTTTCTTT. This gives the protein CASSDRGLTNTEAFF.

V is TRBV5-1 and J is TRBJ2-5; D is possibly TRBD1 (5 bases). There are 14 residues in the CDR3. The V end was cut by 0 bases, the J end by 1 base, with 7 bases between. Per germline, CDR1 SGHRS and CDR2 YFSETQ. DNA of the CDR3: TGCGCCAGCAGCTTGGGACAGACCCAAGAGACCCAGTACTTC. Translation gives CASSLGQTQETQYF.